The 24 T cell receptor beta chains in this list originate from one sample, sequenced in a study of T-cell reconstitution after alpha-beta-depleted transplantation in children. During its preparation, the TCRbeta library received unique molecular identifiers. From the PCR reads, TCRdb called clonotypes with MiXCR, one entry per CDR3 protein. The sample consists of roughly 500,000 distinct CDR3 sequences, approximately 10% of them appearing once. This material consisted of PBMCs, taken before TCRalphabeta/CD19-depleted stem cell transplant. The receptors were sampled from a child younger than 10 with inherited bone marrow failure, due to receive a stem cell transplant.

In its sample, this clonotype was seen many times. The chain recombines TRBV20-1 with TRBJ2-3; D ambiguous. Germline-derived CDR1 and CDR2 are DFQATT and SNEGSKA (reference sequence). The ends were cut back, 0 bases at V and 1 base at J, with 11 bases in the middle. This CDR3 spans 15 amino acids. The CDR3 nucleotides are TGCAGTGCTAGAGATCCATCCCCTCGCACAGATACGCAGTATTTT. This gives the protein CSARDPSPRTDTQYF.

V and J are TRBV11-3 and TRBJ1-1, with D uncertain. Trimming took off 1 base at V and 5 bases at J, with 8 bases between the two ends. Germline V gene data show CDR1 as SGHNT and CDR2 as YENEEA. The CDR3 is 13 amino acids. CDR3 region: CASSLGGKTEAFF. The CDR3, as DNA: TGTGCCAGCAGCTTAGGAGGGAAAACTGAAGCTTTCTTT.

In this sample, this clonotype turned up a few times. J is TRBJ1-6 and V is TRBV20-1; no definite D call. The CDR3 spans 13 residues. Germline assignment: CDR1 DFQATT and CDR2 SNEGSKA (reference sequence). V gave up 4 bases and J gave up 7 bases, with 11 bases separating them. The CDR3 sequence is CSATGESNSPLHF. Here the CDR3 DNA reads TGCAGTGCTACTGGAGAGTCAAATTCACCCCTCCACTTT.

V is TRBV4-3 and J is TRBJ1-2; D is uncertain. Germline V lookup: CDR1 LGHNA, CDR2 YSLEER. Between the trimmed V and J ends, which lost 0 bases and 4 bases, there was a span of 9 bases. The CDR3 spans 14 residues. CDR3 region: CASSQDGAAYGYTF. As DNA, the CDR3 is TGCGCCAGCAGCCAAGACGGCGCGGCCTATGGCTACACCTTC.

This clonotype has at least ten counts. One junction end disagrees with the germline gene, perhaps due to a read error. The chain recombines TRBV12-3 or TRBV12-4 with TRBJ2-1; D unclear. This CDR3 has 11 residues. The CDR3 DNA follows: TGTGCCAGCAGGACCTACTATGAGCAGTTCTTC. Encoded protein: CASRTYYEQFF.

The chain carries TRBV6-1 and TRBJ1-4; TRBD1 might be the D (6 bases). V lost 8 bases and J 1 base, leaving 14 bases between the germline ends. This CDR3 region has 15 residues. Germline-derived CDR1 and CDR2 are MNHNS and SASEGT. The CDR3, as DNA: TGTGCCAGCGGGAACAGGGACGGAACTAATGAAAAACTGTTTTTT. Amino acids: CASGNRDGTNEKLFF.

This clonotype has at least ten counts. The rearrangement joins TRBV9 to TRBJ2-7; TRBD2 matches at 10 bases. This CDR3 region has 17 residues. Germline-derived CDR1 and CDR2 are SGDLS and YYNGEE. V lost 4 bases, J lost 3 bases, and 13 bases stayed unmatched. CDR3 region: CASSSSTAGGSLYEQYF. The CDR3 nucleotides read TGTGCCAGCAGCAGCAGCACAGCGGGAGGGTCCCTCTACGAGCAGTACTTC.

This clonotype was found many times. The V call is TRBV10-1, the J call TRBJ2-3, with TRBD1 matching 7 bases. The length of the CDR3 is 16 residues. The ends lost 2 bases at V and 0 bases at J; junction bases unmatched: 5. In germline, CDR1 is WNHNN, CDR2 SYGVQD (reference sequence). The DNA of the CDR3 is TGCGCCAGCAGTGAGGGACAGGCCACTAGCACAGATACGCAGTATTTT. Its translation is CASSEGQATSTDTQYF.

This clonotype was counted many times. This chain connects TRBV12-3 or TRBV12-4 to TRBJ1-1; D unresolved. Trimming shortened V by 1 base and J by 5 bases, and 5 bases separated the two germline ends. The CDR3 sequence is 12 residues long. Written as DNA, the CDR3 is TGTGCCAGCAGTTTAGGGATGACTGAAGCTTTCTTT. Translation gives CASSLGMTEAFF.

This clonotype was counted a few times. J is TRBJ2-2 and V is TRBV29-1; 9 bases align to TRBD1. Germline lookup yields CDR1 SQVTM and CDR2 ANQGSEA. The junction had 5 bases not matched to a gene; V was cut back by 6 bases and J by 6 bases. The CDR3 spans 13 residues. DNA for the CDR3: TGCAGCGTGGGGACAGGGTTGGCCGGGGAGCTGTTTTTT. Protein: CSVGTGLAGELFF.

The rearrangement joins TRBV11-2 to TRBJ2-7; D perhaps matches TRBD2 (6 bases). The CDR3 has 16 residues. The germline CDR1 and CDR2 sequences are SGHAT and FQNNGV. V was shortened by 7 bases and J by 2 bases, with 21 bases between the two germline ends. DNA of the CDR3: TGTGCCAGCACCCAGGCGGGGTCTAGCGCTCCCTACGAGCAGTACTTC. Protein product: CASTQAGSSAPYEQYF. Combining the CDR3 with reference TRBV11-2 and TRBJ2-7 gives the whole variable domain EAGVAQSPRYKIIEKRQSVAFWCNPISGHATLYWYQQILGQGPKLLIQFQNNGVVDDSQLPKDRFSAERLKGVDSTLKIQPAKLEDSAVYLCASTQAGSSAPYEQYFGPGTRLTVT.

This clonotype was observed at least ten times. J is TRBJ1-1 and V is TRBV5-5, with D unclear. Germline V CDR1 and CDR2: SGHKS, YYEKEE (reference sequence). The CDR3 extends over 13 amino acids. The V end was cut by 0 bases, the J end by 7 bases, with 10 bases between. DNA of the CDR3: TGTGCCAGCAGCTTGGTGACGACGGATGAAGCTTTCTTT. Translated, it gives CASSLVTTDEAFF.

This clonotype was seen at least ten times. This chain joins TRBV12-3 or TRBV12-4 and TRBJ2-3, with D possibly called TRBD1 or TRBD2 (5 bases each). This CDR3 spans 15 amino acids. V lost 6 bases, J lost 2 bases, and 15 bases lay in between. The CDR3 DNA reads as TGTGCCAGCAGAGCCTGGGGGTTTAACACAGATACGCAGTATTTT. This sequence encodes CASRAWGFNTDTQYF.

This clonotype was observed a few times. The chain combines TRBV11-2 with TRBJ2-3; D perhaps matches TRBD1 (5 bases). CDR1 and CDR2 from the germline V gene are SGHAT and FQNNGV. Trimming cost V 0 bases and J 0 bases, with 10 bases left between them. The CDR3 totals 16 residues. This CDR3 is CASSLDPQGSTDTQYF. CDR3 DNA sequence: TGTGCCAGCAGCTTAGATCCCCAGGGCAGCACAGATACGCAGTATTTT.

This clonotype came up many times. The genes are TRBV7-2 and TRBJ2-3, with 9 bases lining up with TRBD2. Germline CDR1 is SGHTA and CDR2 is FQGNSA. CDR3 length equals 14 residues. V was pared by 6 bases and J by 6 bases, with 7 bases of the junction left unmatched. This CDR3 is CASRSGGREDTQYF. Here the CDR3 DNA reads TGTGCCAGCAGATCGGGCGGGAGGGAGGATACGCAGTATTTT.

This clonotype showed up just a few times. The chain uses TRBV4-1 and TRBJ1-6; the match to TRBD1 covers 9 bases. V lost 3 bases to trimming and J lost 8 bases; unmatched junction nucleotides: 8. The CDR3 has 16 residues. Germline-derived CDR1 and CDR2 are MGHRA and YSYEKL. The DNA for the CDR3 is TGCGCCAGCAGCCAGAGAAAGGGACAGGGTGATTCACCCCTCCACTTT. It is translated as CASSQRKGQGDSPLHF.

J is TRBJ2-1 and V is TRBV10-3; 7 positions agree with TRBD2. CDR3 length: 14 amino acids. The V gene's germline CDR1 is ENHRY and CDR2 SYGVKD. The ends lost 7 bases at V and 5 bases at J; junction bases unmatched: 8. In DNA, the CDR3 is TGTGCCATCATCGGCGGGAGATACCACAATGAGCAGTTCTTC. It codes for CAIIGGRYHNEQFF.

This clonotype was recorded many times. DNA for the CDR3: TGTGCCAGCCCCCAGGGAGAAGGTGGCTACACCTTC. The encoded protein is CASPQGEGGYTF. The chain carries TRBV7-9 and TRBJ1-2; a weak D match, TRBD1 (5 bases). The CDR3 length is 12 residues. The V end lost 8 bases, the J end lost 7 bases, and 14 bases lay between the germline ends. The germline CDR1 and CDR2 sequences are SEHNR and FQNEAQ (reference sequence).

The V gene is TRBV5-1, the J gene TRBJ2-7; D is perhaps TRBD2 (6 bases). The V gene lost 0 bases and the J gene lost 0 bases, with 13 bases spanning the gap. The germline CDR1 and CDR2 sequences are SGHRS and YFSETQ. CDR3 size: 16 residues. The CDR3 nucleotides are TGCGCCAGCAGCTTGGCTGGAGGGTGGAGCTCCTACGAGCAGTACTTC. Protein: CASSLAGGWSSYEQYF.

This sequence joins TRBV6-2 or TRBV6-3 and TRBJ2-2; TRBD2 agrees at 10 bases. The CDR3 extends over 18 amino acids. With V trimmed by 5 bases and J by 4 bases, 13 bases remained unmatched. Germline V gene lookup returns CDR1 MNHEY and CDR2 SVGEGT. The CDR3 nucleotides are TGTGCCAGCAGTGGAATCATACTAGCGGGGCCAATCACCGGGGAGCTGTTTTTT. This sequence encodes CASSGIILAGPITGELFF.

This clonotype was picked up many times. The chain joins TRBV10-2 to TRBJ2-7, with 10 positions matching TRBD2. CDR3 length: 13 amino acids. Germline lookup yields CDR1 WSHSY and CDR2 SAAADI. With V trimmed by 7 bases and J by 5 bases, 5 bases remained unmatched. CDR3 loop: CASTLAGVHEQYF. The CDR3 DNA is TGCGCCAGCACCCTAGCGGGAGTCCACGAGCAGTACTTC.

The chain recombines TRBV30 with TRBJ2-3, with 12 bases lining up with TRBD1. This CDR3 is 13 amino acids long. Unmatched junction bases numbered 1, after V lost 5 bases and J lost 4 bases. Germline V CDR1 and CDR2: GTSNPN, SVGIG (reference sequence). This chain's CDR3 is CAWGTGGPDTQYF. In DNA, the CDR3 is TGTGCCTGGGGGACAGGGGGCCCAGATACGCAGTATTTT. Supplemented by reference TRBV30 and TRBJ2-3, the full variable domain reads SQTIHQWPATLVQPVGSPLSLECTVEGTSNPNLYWYRQAAGRGLQLLFYSVGIGQISSEVPQNLSASRPQDRQFILSSKKLLLSDSGFYLCAWGTGGPDTQYFGPGTRLTVL.

This clonotype appeared a few times. The chain couples TRBV27 to TRBJ1-5; 9 bases are a match to TRBD1. The CDR3 has 17 amino acids. Unmatched junction bases numbered 4, after V lost 1 base and J lost 0 bases. Per the germline V gene, CDR1 is MNHEY and CDR2 is SMNVEV (reference sequence). CDR3 DNA: TGTGCCAGCAGTTTATACTGGACAGGGGATAGCAATCAGCCCCAGCATTTT. This encodes CASSLYWTGDSNQPQHF.

As for this clonotype: A single base separates this from a much larger clone, so it may be a read error. The V gene is TRBV10-1, the J gene TRBJ2-3; 9 bases fit TRBD2. The CDR3 length is 15 residues. Germline trimming cut 3 bases from V and 5 bases from J; bases unmatched to any gene: 6. Germline assignment: CDR1 WNHNN and CDR2 SYGVQD (reference sequence). DNA of the CDR3: TGCGCCAGCAGTGATGAGACTAGCGGCGGAGATACGCAGTATTTT. Residues: CASSDETSGGDTQYF.